Presented here are 9 T cell receptor beta chains from one specimen sequenced in a study of early T cells in non-severe SARS-CoV-2 infection. Using its own MiXCR run on the 5' RACE reads, TCRdb lists one record per CDR3 protein. The sample yields around 50,000 distinct CDR3 sequences, roughly 6.2% seen once. The specimen was whole blood. The receptor source for this set is an adult who was a healthcare worker with PCR-confirmed SARS-CoV-2 infection or an uninfected control (not recorded which).

There are many counts of this clonotype. This sequence joins TRBV10-3 and TRBJ1-1, with unresolved D. The germline V and J ends were trimmed by 0 bases and 1 base, with 3 bases remaining between them. CDR3 length: 13 residues. In germline, CDR1 is ENHRY, CDR2 SYGVKD. CDR3 bases: TGTGCCATCAGTGAGTCAGGGAACACTGAAGCTTTCTTT. This translates into CAISESGNTEAFF.

This clonotype appeared a few times. The rearrangement uses TRBV4-3 and TRBJ2-7; possible D gene TRBD2, 6 bases. The CDR3 has 17 residues. Germline V gene lookup returns CDR1 LGHNA and CDR2 YSLEER. Trimming took 1 base from V and 6 from J, leaving 22 bases between them. For the CDR3, the DNA is TGCGCCAGCAGCCAAGGTTTCGGGGTGGAGGGATTGGGCGAGCAGTACTTC. Protein product: CASSQGFGVEGLGEQYF.

In this sample, this clonotype turned up many times. This chain joins TRBV7-9 and TRBJ2-3; the match to TRBD2 covers 8 bases. From germline, CDR1 is SEHNR and CDR2 FQNEAQ (reference sequence). This CDR3 has 15 residues. V was pared by 1 base and J by 4 bases, with 4 bases of the junction left unmatched. The CDR3 DNA follows: TGTGCCAGCAGCTTAGTTTTCGGGGGGGCAGATACGCAGTATTTT. Translated: CASSLVFGGADTQYF.

This clonotype was counted ten times or more. V gene TRBV14 combines with J gene TRBJ1-1; D call uncertain. CDR1 and CDR2 from the germline V gene are SGHDN and FVKESK. CDR3 length: 15 residues. V dropped 4 bases and J dropped 5 bases, with 17 bases sitting between them. The CDR3 loop is CASSPSRGWGTEAFF. In DNA, the CDR3 is TGTGCCAGCAGCCCCTCGCGAGGGTGGGGTACTGAAGCTTTCTTT.

A few counts support this clonotype. The rearrangement uses TRBV19 and TRBJ2-2; D assignment may be TRBD1 or TRBD2 (6 bases each). This CDR3 contains 18 residues. V was shortened by 5 bases and J by 0 bases, with 19 bases between the two germline ends. The germline V gene has CDR1 LNHDA and CDR2 SQIVND (reference sequence). CDR3 DNA: TGTGCCAGTAGTCCCAAACTGGGGGGCGGATCGAACACCGGGGAGCTGTTTTTT. This translates into CASSPKLGGGSNTGELFF.

This clonotype was counted at least ten times. The V gene is TRBV12-3 or TRBV12-4, the J gene TRBJ2-5; D not certain. CDR3 length equals 12 residues. The V gene lost 6 bases and the J gene lost 5 bases, with 10 bases spanning the gap. The CDR3 region has the DNA TGTGCCAGCAGCCAAAGGGTGGAGACCCAGTACTTC. It translates to CASSQRVETQYF.

V usage is TRBV19 and J usage is TRBJ2-1, with no clear D. Trimming removed 7 bases from V and 1 base from J, with 14 bases in between. Germline CDR1 is LNHDA and CDR2 is SQIVND (reference sequence). The length of the CDR3 is 15 residues. The CDR3 coding sequence is TGTGCCAGTATCCTTAACGAAGGTTCCTACAATGAGCAGTTCTTC. Residues: CASILNEGSYNEQFF.

This clonotype was counted only a few times. V is TRBV7-9 and J is TRBJ1-6; 7 nucleotides match TRBD1. This CDR3 contains 15 residues. Germline V gene lookup returns CDR1 SEHNR and CDR2 FQNEAQ (reference sequence). The J segment lost 9 bases and the V segment lost 0 bases, leaving 5 bases of the junction unmatched. This chain's CDR3 is CASSLATGTSSPLHF. The CDR3, as DNA: TGTGCCAGCAGCTTAGCGACAGGGACGAGTTCACCCCTCCACTTT.

At least ten counts were recorded for this clonotype. The chain uses TRBV9 and TRBJ2-3; 15 bases fit TRBD2. J lost 3 bases, V lost 6 bases, and 2 bases had no gene match. This CDR3 is built from 15 residues. Per germline, CDR1 SGDLS and CDR2 YYNGEE. Here the CDR3 reads CASTGTSGRTDTQYF. The CDR3 DNA is TGTGCCAGCACCGGGACTAGCGGGAGGACAGATACGCAGTATTTT. Supplemented by reference TRBV9 and TRBJ2-3, the full variable domain reads DSGVTQTPKHLITATGQRVTLRCSPRSGDLSVYWYQQSLDQGLQFLIQYYNGEERAKGNILERFSAQQFPDLHSELNLSSLELGDSALYFCASTGTSGRTDTQYFGPGTRLTVL.